The present entry profiles one T cell receptor beta chain with its context. This clonotype was seen repeatedly, ten times or more. No cognate antigen has been identified for it. No base quality information exists; no much larger clone differs at one position. The record originates from a study of molecular identifiers for immune sequencing clone quantification (dated by TCRdb to 2017 to 2018). For the wider study: For a replicate experiment, the RNA from either approximately 20,000 or 100,000 naive CD8 T cells was divided into five aliquots, and four of those aliquots went on to sequencing. This methods study benchmarked molecular-identifier clustering-based TCR repertoire sequencing (MIDCIRS) and TCR RNA copy counting, using CD8 T cells to do so. Overall study outcomes, separate from this receptor: Spiked-in Jurkat TCR RNA (around eleven copies' worth), which is not part of the donor repertoire, was contained in the naive libraries. Modeling indicated about 3 TCR RNA copies recovered per cell, compared with 9.5 to 10 by digital PCR, which implies a capture efficiency of approximately 31%. Clones above 20 RNA copies held over 98% of molecules in CMV-specific effector cells but under 1% in naive cells. When barcode sub-clustering was left out, chimeric consensus sequences inflated TCR diversity, with chimeras reaching as high as 47%. Even against a background of one million naive CD8 T cells, spiked-in Jurkat TCR RNA amounting to a single cell's worth was reported to be detectable. Highly expanded clone sizes could be underestimated if identical TCR molecules share a barcode.

Preparation of the library involved PCR. TCRdb records Illumina HiSeq 4000 as the sequencer. Bulk TCR libraries were made following a previously described method, with the TCR primers given in Table S5. The Qiagen AllPrep DNA/RNA kit was used to purify total RNA. Before analysis, reads from multiple sequencing runs of the same library were pooled. Processing in the source paper ran as follows. Reads were retained only if their TCR constant sequence matched exactly, and those retained reads were trimmed to 150 nt and grouped according to their 12-nt molecular barcodes. Reads in each barcode group were sub-clustered using a 15% Levenshtein threshold, and a quality-weighted consensus sequence was built for each RNA molecule. Non-functional sequences were removed, as were lower-count sequences one edit away from another. Based on a fit of two negative binomial distributions, barcode sub-clusters having less than 20% of the maximum read count were discarded. TCRdb redid the processing of the public reads, applying fastp at Q25 and MiXCR, and retained in-frame beta chains. Every distinct CDR3 protein forms one entry, paired with its most common genes and DNA. These V and J calls derive from TCRdb rather than the authors' analysis. Recorded for this sample are more than 50,000 distinct CDR3 sequences; under 20% of them occurred a single time. Clones ranked in the top ten supply approximately 1.5% of the sample.

Per the germline V gene, SQVTM is the CDR1 and ANQGSEA is the CDR2. The CDR3 starts with the cysteine, ends with the phenylalanine, and has 17 residues. The only DNA kept is the CDR3, 51 bases in frame from the first base. Compared with germline, V lacks 0 bases and J lacks 3 bases; bases without a gene match: 11. Libraries of naive CD8 T cells were built from around 20,000 to 1,000,000 sorted cells, with 10%, 30% or 50% of the purified RNA used. Naive CD8 T cells, defined as CD8+CD4-CCR7+CD45RA+, were FACS-sorted into RLT Plus buffer on a BD FACSAria II. To test detection sensitivity, Jurkat RNA equal to 9 to 10 TCR copies was added to samples of about 20,000-1,000,000 naive CD8 T cells. CD8 T cells were enriched using RosetteSep CD8+ T Cell Enrichment Cocktail and Ficoll-Paque, and the enriched cells then underwent ACK red cell lysis.

This clonotype originated in a human donor in good health. Some libraries in this study had Jurkat cell RNA spiked in. This chain joins TRBV29-1 to TRBJ2-1; 7 middle bases align to TRBD2. Material: naive CD8+ T cells from blood, with Jurkat cell RNA spiked in. In light of the paper, this sample's cell subset or site label describes: FACS-sorted CD8+CD4-CCR7+CD45RA+ naive T cells. The CDR3 sequence is CSVEDLIDGGSYNEQFF. The nucleotide sequence is TGCAGCGTTGAAGATCTAATCGACGGCGGGAGCTACAATGAGCAGTTCTTC.